This T cell receptor beta chain came from a study of diagnostic markers for celiac disease (dated by TCRdb to 2019 to 2021). The run used an Illumina MiSeq. Following TCRdb reprocessing, every CDR3 protein sequence forms one entry, and DNA is not provided. The sample has 5,500 to 7,000 distinct CDR3 sequences on record. The top ten constitute 5.5% to 7% of the sample. On this clonotype itself: No antigen is known for it.

The CDR3, cysteine through phenylalanine, is 12 amino acids long. DNA is not on record. The rearranged chain carries TRBV12-3 or TRBV12-4 and TRBJ1-6; lacking DNA, the TRBD1 call made by TCRdb goes unchecked. Sequenced: either unsorted cells or a sorted T cell fraction (not recorded which). This receptor was taken from a human donor. This table probably holds off-target reads from a library built for another chain. The CDR3 sequence is CASSPDLGPAHF.